This section outlines one T cell receptor beta chain sequence together with its context. Its antigen is not known. The data belong to a study of T cells in Graves' hyperthyroidism and ophthalmopathy. Overall study findings and caveats: The model foresaw ophthalmopathy a median roughly 6.5 months prior to onset. The majority of expanded thyroid clonotypes above 0.001 also appeared in blood.

The source material, RNA transcripts, was used to amplify TCR beta CDR3 regions. Initially, a first-round RT-PCR of the TCR CDR3 employed the HTBI primer set. MiXCR was run by TCRdb on the multiplex PCR reads, yielding one entry per CDR3 protein. Of about 660,000 distinct CDR3 sequences detected, about 45% appear once; the ten largest clones hold more than 7%. This CDR3 is 11 amino acids long. V gave up 6 bases and J gave up 4 bases, with 10 bases separating them. Germline assignment: CDR1 SQVTM and CDR2 ANQGSEA. The study excluded patients with uncontrolled infection, other autoimmune disease, pregnancy or lactation. Diagnostic decisions used clinical symptoms, serum thyroxine and TRAb, thyroid ultrasound and orbital computed tomography.

The source of this sequence is an adult man with Graves' disease, either hyperthyroidism or ophthalmopathy (not recorded which). The chain recombines TRBV29-1 with TRBJ2-7; D remains ambiguous. Material for sequencing was peripheral blood or thyroid tissue (not recorded which). As DNA, the CDR3 is TGCAGCGTAGAGAGAGATTACGAGCAGTACTTC. Translating gives CSVERDYEQYF.